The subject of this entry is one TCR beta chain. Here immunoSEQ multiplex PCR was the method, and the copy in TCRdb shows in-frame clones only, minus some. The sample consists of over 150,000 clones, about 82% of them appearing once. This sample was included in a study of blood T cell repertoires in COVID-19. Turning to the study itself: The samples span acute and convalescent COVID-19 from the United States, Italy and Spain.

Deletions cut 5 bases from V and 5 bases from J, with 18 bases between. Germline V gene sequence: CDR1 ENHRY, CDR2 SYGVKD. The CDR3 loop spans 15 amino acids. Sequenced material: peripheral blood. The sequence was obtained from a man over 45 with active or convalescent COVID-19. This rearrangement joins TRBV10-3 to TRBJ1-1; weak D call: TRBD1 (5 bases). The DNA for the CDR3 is TGTGCCATCAGTTTGGTAAACGGGGGGAGGACTGAAGCTTTCTTT. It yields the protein CAISLVNGGRTEAFF.